One sample yielded the 22 T cell receptor beta chains listed below, sequenced in a study of blood T cell repertoires in COVID-19. Profiling relied on immunoSEQ multiplex PCR, and the TCRdb table lists in-frame clones only, not all of them. This sample has roughly 41,000 clones, with approximately 81% found just once. The material sequenced was peripheral blood. These receptors originate from a man between 60 and 75 years old with COVID-19, enrolled during active disease.

The genes are TRBV5-4 and TRBJ2-3; the match to TRBD1 covers 8 bases. This CDR3 contains 17 residues. V lost 4 bases, J lost 4 bases, and 14 bases stayed unmatched. Germline V gene data show CDR1 as SGHNT and CDR2 as YYREEE (reference sequence). The CDR3 DNA is TGTGCCAGCAGCCCCATGGGACCGGGACAGGACTCAGATACGCAGTATTTT. Encoded protein: CASSPMGPGQDSDTQYF.

In nucleotides, the CDR3 is TGCGCCAGCAGCCTGGGACAGGGTCTAAGCAATCAGCCCCAGCATTTT. Translated: CASSLGQGLSNQPQHF. The V gene is TRBV5-1, the J gene TRBJ1-5; TRBD1 aligns across 9 bases. CDR1 is SGHRS and CDR2 is YFSETQ in the germline V gene. The CDR3 runs to 16 residues. Germline trimming cut 4 bases from V and 1 base from J; bases unmatched to any gene: 6.

The chain recombines TRBV30 with TRBJ2-1; 8 nucleotides align to TRBD2. Germline CDR1 is GTSNPN and CDR2 is SVGIG (reference sequence). The V segment lost 3 bases and the J segment 8 bases; nucleotides outside the gene matches: 9. The CDR3 runs to 14 residues. CDR3 in DNA: TGTGCCTGGAGCACGGGACTAGGAATCGATGAGCAGTTCTTC. Protein product: CAWSTGLGIDEQFF.

Only one count was recorded for this clone. This chain joins TRBV5-8 and TRBJ1-2; D remains ambiguous. CDR3 length equals 15 residues. Germline assignment: CDR1 SGHTS and CDR2 YDEGEE. Trimming took 4 bases from V and 4 from J, leaving 17 bases between them. The CDR3 sequence: CASSPRRGFGYGYTF. CDR3 DNA: TGTGCCAGCAGCCCACGGCGGGGATTTGGCTATGGCTACACCTTC.

The chain couples TRBV25-1 to TRBJ2-3, with 9 bases matching TRBD2. This CDR3 has 17 amino acids. The ends lost 1 base at V and 2 bases at J; junction bases unmatched: 7. Germline V lookup: CDR1 MGHDK, CDR2 SYGVNS. The CDR3 region is CASSELGKREVTDTQYF. In DNA form, the CDR3 reads TGTGCCAGCAGTGAATTGGGAAAGCGGGAGGTCACAGATACGCAGTATTTT.

The table lists this clone with a count of one. The V gene is TRBV12-3 or TRBV12-4, the J gene TRBJ1-1; tentative D call: TRBD1 (5 bases). V was pared by 7 bases and J by 4 bases, with 10 bases between. This CDR3 is built from 12 residues. The CDR3: CASILRGTEAFF. The CDR3 nucleotides read TGTGCCAGCATCCTAAGGGGCACTGAAGCTTTCTTT.

V and J are TRBV29-1 and TRBJ1-1, with D uncertain. The CDR3 spans 12 residues. The V and J ends lost 3 bases and 1 base respectively, with 6 bases between them. Germline V gives CDR1 SQVTM, CDR2 ANQGSEA. The CDR3 region is CSVDSGNTEAFF. DNA for the CDR3: TGCAGCGTTGACAGTGGGAACACTGAAGCTTTCTTT.

The chain has TRBV7-8 and TRBJ2-5; maybe TRBD2 (6 bases). The CDR3 sequence is 14 residues long. Germline V CDR1 and CDR2: SGHVS, FQNEAQ. The germline V and J ends were trimmed by 2 bases and 7 bases, with 14 bases remaining between them. CDR3 coding DNA: TGTGCCAGCAGCTTATACAGCGCCGGGGGGACCCAGTACTTC. Its protein is CASSLYSAGGTQYF. Together with reference TRBV7-8 and TRBJ2-5, the CDR3 gives the full variable domain: GAGVSQSPRYKVAKRGQDVALRCDPISGHVSLFWYQQALGQGPEFLTYFQNEAQLDKSGLPSDRFFAERPEGSVSTLKIQRTQQEDSAVYLCASSLYSAGGTQYFGPGTRLLVL.

The rearrangement joins TRBV30 to TRBJ2-7, with D possibly TRBD1 on 6 matching bases. CDR3 length: 13 residues. V was cut by 3 bases and J by 2 bases, with 11 bases left in between. Germline V gene sequence: CDR1 GTSNPN, CDR2 SVGIG (reference sequence). Here the CDR3 reads CAWSLGHPYEQYF. CDR3 nucleotides: TGTGCCTGGAGCCTGGGACACCCCTACGAGCAGTACTTC.

The chain combines TRBV18 with TRBJ1-2; D remains unclear. The V and J ends lost 3 bases and 2 bases respectively, with 7 bases between them. The CDR3 has 13 amino acids. Germline assignment: CDR1 KGHSH and CDR2 LQKENI. CDR3 sequence reads: CASSPSQNYGYTF. The CDR3 DNA is TGTGCCAGCTCACCTTCCCAGAACTATGGCTACACCTTC.

The chain joins TRBV12-3 or TRBV12-4 to TRBJ1-2; tentative D call: TRBD1 (5 bases). The CDR3 is 13 amino acids. Trimming took off 7 bases at V and 6 bases at J, with 15 bases between the two ends. CDR3 nucleotide sequence: TGTGCCAGCACCATAAGTAAAGGGGATGGCTACACCTTC. This translates into CASTISKGDGYTF.

The chain employs TRBV4-3 and TRBJ1-2, with TRBD1 matching 7 bases. The germline gives CDR1 LGHNA, CDR2 YSLEER. With 1 base clipped from V and 4 bases from J, the junction kept 12 bases outside the gene matches. The CDR3 contains 17 residues. The CDR3 region is CASSQALTGFGGYGYTF. In DNA form, the CDR3 reads TGCGCCAGCAGCCAAGCCTTGACAGGGTTTGGCGGCTATGGCTACACCTTC.

This chain uses TRBV30 with TRBJ2-6, with D tentatively TRBD2 (5 bases). CDR3 length: 16 residues. Germline V gene lookup returns CDR1 GTSNPN and CDR2 SVGIG (reference sequence). Trimming removed 3 bases from V and 2 bases from J, with 14 bases in between. CDR3 DNA: TGTGCCTGGAGAGGGCGGGCGGCGGCTGGGGCCAACGTCCTGACTTTC. Protein product: CAWRGRAAAGANVLTF.

The chain employs TRBV7-6 and TRBJ2-2; 8 nucleotides match TRBD2. The CDR3 is 18 residues long. Germline V gene sequence: CDR1 SGHVS, CDR2 FNYEAQ. V trimming: 5 bases; J trimming: 0 bases; junction bases outside the gene matches: 11. The CDR3 spells CASSRGLASTSNTGELFF. Written as DNA, the CDR3 is TGTGCCAGCAGCCGAGGACTAGCCTCTACCTCGAACACCGGGGAGCTGTTTTTT.

The rearrangement links TRBV19 to TRBJ1-5; D is uncertain. Germline CDR1 LNHDA, CDR2 SQIVND (reference sequence). V lost 5 bases to trimming and J lost 3 bases, with 26 bases between them. The CDR3 covers 19 residues. The CDR3 nucleotides read TGTGCCAGTAGTGCAAACCGTAGACTAATTAAATGGGTCAATCAGCCCCAGCATTTT. This sequence encodes CASSANRRLIKWVNQPQHF.

V and J are TRBV3-1 (or the pseudogene TRBV3-2) and TRBJ1-1, with a possible D match to TRBD1 (5 bases). V was shortened by 4 bases and J by 1 base, with 10 bases between the two germline ends. The CDR3 sequence is 14 residues long. From germline, CDR1 is LGHDT and CDR2 YNNKEL (reference sequence). CDR3 nucleotides: TGTGCCAGCAGCCCCGAAGGGGAGAACACTGAAGCTTTCTTT. It encodes CASSPEGENTEAFF.

The chain recombines TRBV2 with TRBJ1-3, with D possibly TRBD1 on 5 matching bases. CDR1 and CDR2 (germline): SNHLY, FYNNEI. V shed 7 bases and J shed 2 bases, with 9 bases lying between them. CDR3 size: 13 residues. CDR3 DNA sequence: TGTGCCAGCAATCGACAGACTGGAAACACCATATATTTT. This sequence encodes CASNRQTGNTIYF. The entire variable domain, with the rest obtained from reference TRBV2 and TRBJ1-3, is as follows: EPEVTQTPSHQVTQMGQEVILRCVPISNHLYFYWYRQILGQKVEFLVSFYNNEISEKSEIFDDQFSVERPDGSNFTLKIRSTKLEDSAMYFCASNRQTGNTIYFGEGSWLTVV.

This rearrangement joins TRBV19 to TRBJ1-2; no firm D call. Germline V gene lookup returns CDR1 LNHDA and CDR2 SQIVND (reference sequence). The CDR3 covers 12 residues. Trimming left V 3 bases short and J 8 bases short, with 10 bases between. The CDR3 region has the DNA TGTGCCAGTAGTATTTCATTCGAGGGCTACACCTTC. Translated: CASSISFEGYTF.

Comment on this clone: Other DNA sequences in the sample encode the same CDR3. The CDR3 here is CASSLRGRKFF. The CDR3 DNA is TGTGCCAGCAGCTTAAGAGGGAGAAAGTTCTTC. The rearrangement joins TRBV11-1 to TRBJ2-1, with D tentatively TRBD2 (5 bases). Germline V CDR1 and CDR2: SGHAT, FQDESV (reference sequence). V dropped 2 bases and J dropped 14 bases, with 10 bases sitting between them. This CDR3 is built from 11 residues.

This chain joins TRBV10-2 and TRBJ2-7; tentative D call: TRBD1 (5 bases). V shed 5 bases and J shed 3 bases, with 11 bases lying between them. Germline V gene sequence: CDR1 WSHSY, CDR2 SAAADI. This CDR3 comprises 13 residues. The CDR3 loop reads CASSQQGYYEQYF. The CDR3 DNA is TGCGCCAGCAGTCAGCAGGGATACTACGAGCAGTACTTC.

The V gene is TRBV6-2 or TRBV6-3, the J gene TRBJ1-6; the D gene is possibly TRBD1 (5 bases). The CDR3 runs to 15 residues. V was shortened by 6 bases and J by 0 bases, with 9 bases between the two germline ends. CDR1 and CDR2 (germline): MNHEY, SVGEGT. The CDR3 reads CASSRDSSYNSPLHF. Written as DNA, the CDR3 is TGTGCCAGCAGCAGAGACAGCTCCTATAATTCACCCCTCCACTTT.

J is TRBJ2-5 and V is TRBV15; weak D call: TRBD1 (5 bases). CDR3 size: 15 residues. Trimming stripped 4 bases from V and 5 bases from J, with 17 bases between. Germline CDR1 reads LNHNV; CDR2 reads YYDKDF (reference sequence). CDR3 amino acids: CATSTDSGNFETQYF. In DNA form, the CDR3 reads TGTGCCACCAGCACAGACTCAGGGAATTTTGAGACCCAGTACTTC.